This T cell receptor beta chain was documented in a study of T-cell memory formation after mild COVID-19. Whole-study findings and limits: Researchers found some responding clones in pre-infection memory, a sign that cross-reactive memory joined. CD4+ bias marked clones expanding day 15 to 37, unlike balanced contracting clones.

Worth noting for this clonotype: Antigen unknown.

TCRdb itself ran the 5' RACE reads through MiXCR, one entry per CDR3 protein. The sample yields 340,000 or so distinct CDR3 sequences, 10% to 15% seen once. There are 15 residues in the CDR3. Germline V lookup: CDR1 LNHNV, CDR2 YYDKDF (reference sequence). The V and J ends lost 0 bases and 2 bases respectively, with 11 bases between them. The sample comprised PBMCs or a T cell subset sorted from them (not recorded which). This receptor was taken from a man aged 18-30 years who had mild COVID-19 (a few samples of this study predate the infection). Cell type and time point are not known. The chain links TRBV15 to TRBJ2-7; possible D gene TRBD1, 6 bases. CDR3 coding DNA: TGTGCCACCAGCAGAGACTCCGGGACAACCTACGAGCAGTACTTC. As protein: CATSRDSGTTYEQYF. Together with reference TRBV15 and TRBJ2-7, the CDR3 gives the full variable domain: DAMVIQNPRYQVTQFGKPVTLSCSQTLNHNVMYWYQQKSSQAPKLLFHYYDKDFNNEADTPDNFQSRRPNTSFCFLDIRSPGLGDTAMYLCATSRDSGTTYEQYFGPGTRLTVT.